Presented here are 30 T cell receptor beta chains from one specimen sequenced in a study of control samples from healthy donors and cancer patients. Profiled with immunoSEQ multiplex PCR; TCRdb holds only in-frame clones, not every one. The sample records about 31,000 clones, approximately 94% being singletons. The sequencing input was blood. All receptors come from a man aged 60 to 69 in good health.

This chain links TRBV9 with TRBJ1-2; 7 positions match TRBD1. The germline V gene has CDR1 SGDLS and CDR2 YYNGEE. This CDR3 comprises 15 residues. After removal of 1 base from V and 9 bases from J, the junction contained 12 bases not matched to a gene. DNA for the CDR3: TGTGCCAGCAGCGTATCATCAGAACAGGGGACCAGCTACACCTTC. Its protein product is CASSVSSEQGTSYTF. Filled out from reference TRBV9 and TRBJ1-2, the complete variable domain reads DSGVTQTPKHLITATGQRVTLRCSPRSGDLSVYWYQQSLDQGLQFLIQYYNGEERAKGNILERFSAQQFPDLHSELNLSSLELGDSALYFCASSVSSEQGTSYTFGSGTRLTVV.

This clone was found a few times. The chain is built from TRBV9 and TRBJ2-1; 8 bases are a match to TRBD1. Trimming took 0 bases from V and 4 from J; bases not matched to a gene: 6. The CDR3 is made up of 16 amino acids. From germline, CDR1 is SGDLS and CDR2 YYNGEE. The CDR3 DNA reads as TGTGCCAGCAGCGTAGAGGGACAGGTCGCTTACAATGAGCAGTTCTTC. Amino acids: CASSVEGQVAYNEQFF.

A word on this clone: Germline and junction disagree at one end, which may indicate a read error. The V and J genes are TRBV29-1 and TRBJ1-2, with no clear D. CDR3 length equals 8 residues. CDR1 and CDR2 from the germline V gene are SQVTM and ANQGSEA. The chain's CDR3 is CSVEGGAF. DNA of the CDR3: TGCAGCGTTGAAGGAGGAGCCTTC.

The chain employs TRBV6-2 or TRBV6-3 and TRBJ1-2; TRBD1 matches 7 bases. From germline, CDR1 is MNHEY and CDR2 SVGEGT. The CDR3 has 16 amino acids. V lost 6 bases and J lost 5; bases outside the gene matches: 15. The CDR3 loop reads CASSTTLPGQSYGYTF. In DNA form, the CDR3 reads TGTGCCAGCAGCACTACCCTTCCGGGACAGAGTTATGGCTACACCTTC.

The rearrangement uses TRBV7-2 and TRBJ2-1; 14 nucleotides align to TRBD2. The J segment lost 0 bases and the V segment lost 4 bases, leaving 5 bases of the junction unmatched. The V gene's germline CDR1 is SGHTA and CDR2 FQGNSA. The CDR3 runs 18 residues. The CDR3: CASSSGLAGDFSYNEQFF. CDR3 nucleotides: TGTGCCAGCAGCTCGGGACTAGCGGGGGATTTCTCCTACAATGAGCAGTTCTTC. Drawing the rest from reference TRBV7-2 and TRBJ2-1, the complete variable domain is GAGVSQSPSNKVTEKGKDVELRCDPISGHTALYWYRQSLGQGLEFLIYFQGNSAPDKSGLPSDRFSAERTGGSVSTLTIQRTQQEDSAVYLCASSSGLAGDFSYNEQFFGPGTRLTVL.

The chain couples TRBV5-1 to TRBJ2-3; 8 nucleotides agree with TRBD2. This CDR3 region has 17 residues. Germline V lookup: CDR1 SGHRS, CDR2 YFSETQ. The junction had 14 bases not matched to a gene; V was cut back by 1 base and J by 7 bases. The CDR3 loop reads CASSLSLGAGAANTQYF. CDR3 DNA sequence: TGCGCCAGCAGCTTGTCGCTCGGAGCGGGGGCGGCGAATACGCAGTATTTT.

This clone was seen just once. This chain uses TRBV5-1 with TRBJ1-1; tentatively, D is TRBD1 (6 bases). CDR1 and CDR2 from the germline V gene are SGHRS and YFSETQ. The CDR3 consists of 14 residues. V was shortened by 2 bases and J by 3 bases, with 11 bases between the two germline ends. CDR3 loop: CASSFNSGDTEAFF. The DNA of the CDR3 is TGCGCCAGCAGCTTTAATTCAGGGGACACTGAAGCTTTCTTT.

The J gene is TRBJ1-4, the V gene TRBV5-5; D is unclear. The CDR3 totals 13 residues. With 2 bases removed from V and 5 bases from J, the gap between germline ends came to 7 bases. Per the germline V gene, CDR1 is SGHKS and CDR2 is YYEKEE (reference sequence). This chain's CDR3 is CASSFNGNEKLFF. In DNA form, the CDR3 reads TGTGCCAGCAGCTTTAACGGCAATGAAAAACTGTTTTTT.

The chain uses TRBV4-3 and TRBJ1-4; 9 positions match TRBD1. V lost 3 bases, J lost 8 bases, and 4 bases stayed unmatched. Per germline, CDR1 LGHNA and CDR2 YSLEER. CDR3 size: 14 residues. For the CDR3, the DNA is TGCGCCAGCAGCCAGGGGACAGGGAAAGAAAAACTGTTTTTT. Translating it yields CASSQGTGKEKLFF.

The chain carries TRBV27 and TRBJ2-7; D not certain. Per the germline V gene, CDR1 is MNHEY and CDR2 is SMNVEV (reference sequence). With 2 bases removed from V and 6 bases from J, the gap between germline ends came to 14 bases. The CDR3 is 14 residues long. CDR3 DNA sequence: TGTGCCAGCAGTTTAAGGATAGGTAGCCGCGAGCAGTACTTC. As protein: CASSLRIGSREQYF.

This rearrangement joins TRBV10-3 to TRBJ1-1; tentatively, D is TRBD1 (5 bases). The germline gives CDR1 ENHRY, CDR2 SYGVKD. CDR3 length: 14 amino acids. V shed 6 bases and J shed 2 bases, with 13 bases lying between them. CDR3 residues: CAIRGVTSNTEAFF. The CDR3, as DNA: TGTGCCATCAGAGGGGTAACCAGCAACACTGAAGCTTTCTTT.

This chain uses TRBV6-1 with TRBJ1-2; D gene ambiguous. There are 15 residues in the CDR3. Trimming cost V 2 bases and J 2 bases, with 12 bases left between them. Germline lookup yields CDR1 MNHNS and CDR2 SASEGT. The CDR3 DNA follows: TGTGCCAGCAGTGAACGGGGAGCCTCGAACTATGGCTACACCTTC. Encoded protein: CASSERGASNYGYTF.

The chain recombines TRBV9 with TRBJ1-1; a possible D gene is TRBD1 (5 bases). CDR1 SGDLS and CDR2 YYNGEE come from the germline V gene. Trimming took 0 bases from V and 5 from J, leaving 11 bases between them. The CDR3 spans 14 residues. CDR3 amino acids: CASSVGPGLTEAFF. The DNA of the CDR3 is TGTGCCAGCAGCGTAGGTCCGGGGCTGACTGAAGCTTTCTTT.

The chain combines TRBV10-3 with TRBJ2-7, with D possibly being TRBD1 or TRBD2 (6 bases each). This CDR3 is built from 14 residues. V was trimmed by 2 bases and J by 1 base, leaving 9 bases between them. The germline V gene has CDR1 ENHRY and CDR2 SYGVKD. The CDR3 loop is CAISEGGRSYEQYF. CDR3 nucleotide sequence: TGTGCCATCAGTGAGGGGGGGCGATCCTACGAGCAGTACTTC.

CDR3 region: CASSARGGGYTF. In DNA, the CDR3 is TGTGCCAGCAGTGCCCGCGGTGGCGGCTACACCTTC. The gene calls are TRBV2 and TRBJ1-2, with unresolved D. This CDR3 has 12 residues. Trimming took off 4 bases at V and 8 bases at J, with 11 bases between the two ends. The germline gives CDR1 SNHLY, CDR2 FYNNEI.

CDR3 in amino acids: CAISEIGTGNQPQHF. The DNA for the CDR3 is TGTGCCATCAGTGAGATTGGGACGGGCAATCAGCCCCAGCATTTT. The rearrangement uses TRBV10-3 and TRBJ1-5, with D perhaps matching TRBD1 (5 bases). This CDR3 is built from 15 residues. V shed 2 bases and J shed 2 bases, with 10 bases lying between them. CDR1 ENHRY and CDR2 SYGVKD come from the germline V gene.

The chain joins TRBV29-1 to TRBJ1-2, with TRBD1 matching over 8 bases. This CDR3 spans 12 amino acids. Germline values: CDR1 SQVTM, CDR2 ANQGSEA. V was pared by 7 bases and J by 4 bases, with 5 bases of the junction left unmatched. DNA for the CDR3: TGCAGCGCGCAGACAGGGGCCTATGGCTACACCTTC. It translates to CSAQTGAYGYTF.

This clone has a single count. V gene TRBV5-1 combines with J gene TRBJ1-1, with D perhaps matching TRBD1 (5 bases). CDR1 and CDR2 from the germline V gene are SGHRS and YFSETQ. V dropped 4 bases and J dropped 4 bases, with 17 bases sitting between them. This CDR3 is 15 amino acids long. CDR3 sequence (DNA): TGCGCCAGCAGCCTCATGGGGGAGGGTGGCACTGAAGCTTTCTTT. This encodes CASSLMGEGGTEAFF.

This chain joins TRBV25-1 and TRBJ1-2; possibly TRBD1 for D (6 bases). Germline lookup yields CDR1 MGHDK and CDR2 SYGVNS. The CDR3 totals 13 residues. V lost 6 bases, J lost 2 bases, and 10 bases lay in between. CDR3 residues: CASRGAGNYGYTF. The DNA for the CDR3 is TGTGCCAGCAGGGGGGCAGGGAACTATGGCTACACCTTC.

CDR3 region: CASSASGDGYTF. In DNA, the CDR3 is TGTGCCAGCAGTGCTTCAGGGGATGGCTACACCTTC. This chain joins TRBV2 and TRBJ1-2; D possibly corresponds to TRBD1 (6 bases). The germline V and J ends were trimmed by 4 bases and 6 bases, with 9 bases remaining between them. CDR1 SNHLY and CDR2 FYNNEI come from the germline V gene. This CDR3 has 12 residues.

The rearrangement joins TRBV9 to TRBJ1-3, with 7 bases lining up with TRBD1. Per the germline V gene, CDR1 is SGDLS and CDR2 is YYNGEE. V was clipped by 0 bases and J by 0 bases; unmatched bases: 6. The CDR3 contains 17 residues. Written as DNA, the CDR3 is TGTGCCAGCAGCGTAGGAACAGGGGACAACTCTGGAAACACCATATATTTT. Protein sequence: CASSVGTGDNSGNTIYF.

This clone was seen a single time. This sequence joins TRBV6-2 or TRBV6-3 and TRBJ1-2; D perhaps matches TRBD1 (5 bases). The CDR3 runs to 13 residues. V dropped 6 bases and J dropped 4 bases, with 12 bases sitting between them. Germline CDR1 reads MNHEY; CDR2 reads SVGEGT. This chain's CDR3 is CASSDQGLYGYTF. In DNA, the CDR3 is TGTGCCAGCAGCGACCAGGGCCTCTATGGCTACACCTTC.

A word on this clone: Germline and junction disagree at one end, which may indicate a read error. The rearrangement uses TRBV9 and TRBJ1-5; D is unresolved. CDR1 SGDLS and CDR2 YYNGEE come from the germline V gene. The CDR3 has 14 amino acids. CDR3 region: CASSVFDSSQPQHF. The CDR3 DNA is TGTGCCAGCAGCGTCTTTGATAGCAGTCAGCCCCAGCATTTT. Together with reference TRBV9 and TRBJ1-5, the CDR3 gives the full variable domain: DSGVTQTPKHLITATGQRVTLRCSPRSGDLSVYWYQQSLDQGLQFLIQYYNGEERAKGNILERFSAQQFPDLHSELNLSSLELGDSALYFCASSVFDSSQPQHFGDGTRLSIL.

The V call is TRBV29-1, the J call TRBJ2-5, with D maybe TRBD2 (5 bases). Trimming left V 4 bases short and J 5 bases short, with 17 bases between. Germline assignment: CDR1 SQVTM and CDR2 ANQGSEA. The CDR3 has 14 residues. The CDR3 loop is CSVALAWVAETQYF. As DNA, the CDR3 is TGCAGCGTTGCTCTAGCATGGGTGGCCGAGACCCAGTACTTC.

The rearrangement uses TRBV30 and TRBJ2-7; the D is unclear. CDR1 and CDR2 from the germline V gene are GTSNPN and SVGIG (reference sequence). V was shortened by 0 bases and J by 4 bases, with 7 bases between the two germline ends. The CDR3 has 12 residues. CDR3 loop: CAWSVSRYEQYF. CDR3 bases: TGTGCCTGGAGTGTATCGCGATACGAGCAGTACTTC.

V is TRBV19 and J is TRBJ2-1; D ambiguous. V was cut by 3 bases and J by 7 bases, with 16 bases left in between. Per germline, CDR1 LNHDA and CDR2 SQIVND (reference sequence). The CDR3 is 15 amino acids. The CDR3 protein is CASSMSRSSTNEQFF. In nucleotides, the CDR3 is TGTGCCAGTAGTATGAGCCGGTCGTCGACGAATGAGCAGTTCTTC.

The CDR3 DNA is TGCAGCGCCTTGAAATGGGGACAGCGAGAGCAAGAGACCCAGTACTTC. Amino acid sequence: CSALKWGQREQETQYF. V and J are TRBV29-1 and TRBJ2-5; TRBD1 matches at 7 bases. The CDR3 totals 16 residues. CDR1 is SQVTM, CDR2 ANQGSEA, per germline. Trimming cost V 7 bases and J 2 bases; bases outside gene matches: 16.

This clone was detected only once. The chain joins TRBV19 to TRBJ1-1; 7 bases line up with TRBD1. V gave up 5 bases and J gave up 2 bases; unmatched junction bases: 5. Germline-derived CDR1 and CDR2 are LNHDA and SQIVND (reference sequence). The CDR3 is 14 residues long. The CDR3 here is CASSEQGINTEAFF. The CDR3 nucleotides are TGTGCCAGTAGTGAACAGGGGATAAACACTGAAGCTTTCTTT.

V and J are TRBV6-6 and TRBJ1-2; tentative D call: TRBD1 (5 bases). The CDR3 extends over 13 amino acids. V shed 5 bases and J shed 4 bases, with 11 bases lying between them. Germline V gives CDR1 MNHNY, CDR2 SVGAGI (reference sequence). DNA of the CDR3: TGTGCCAGCAGTGACCGCGGGGGCTATGGCTACACCTTC. Protein sequence: CASSDRGGYGYTF.

This chain links TRBV6-1 with TRBJ1-5; TRBD1 might be the D (6 bases). The CDR3 has 18 residues. The V end lost 4 bases, the J end lost 1 base, and 20 bases lay between the germline ends. CDR1 and CDR2 (germline): MNHNS, SASEGT. The chain's CDR3 is CASSVWTAGAGSNQPQHF. The DNA for the CDR3 is TGTGCCAGCAGTGTGTGGACAGCCGGGGCTGGGAGCAATCAGCCCCAGCATTTT.